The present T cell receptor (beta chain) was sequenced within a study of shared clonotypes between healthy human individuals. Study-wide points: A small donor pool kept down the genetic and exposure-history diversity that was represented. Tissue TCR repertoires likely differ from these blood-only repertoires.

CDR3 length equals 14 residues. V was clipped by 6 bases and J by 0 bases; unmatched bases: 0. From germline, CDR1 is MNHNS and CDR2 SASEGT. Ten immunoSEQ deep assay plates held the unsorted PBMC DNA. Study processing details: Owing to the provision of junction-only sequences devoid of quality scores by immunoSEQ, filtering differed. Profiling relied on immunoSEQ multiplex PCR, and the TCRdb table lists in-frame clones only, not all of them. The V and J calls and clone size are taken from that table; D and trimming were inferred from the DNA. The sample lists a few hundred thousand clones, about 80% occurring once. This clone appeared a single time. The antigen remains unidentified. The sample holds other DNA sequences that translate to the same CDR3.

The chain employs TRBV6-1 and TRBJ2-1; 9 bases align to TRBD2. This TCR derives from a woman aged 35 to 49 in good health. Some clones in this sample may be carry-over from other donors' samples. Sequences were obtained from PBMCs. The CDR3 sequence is CASRTSGSYNEQFF. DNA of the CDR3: TGTGCCAGCAGGACTAGCGGCTCCTACAATGAGCAGTTCTTC.